What follows describes a single TCR beta chain. The J segment lost 3 bases and the V segment lost 6 bases, leaving 3 bases of the junction unmatched. Looked up from germline, CDR1 is WNHNN and CDR2 is SYGVQD (reference sequence). The CDR3 sequence is 13 residues long. The data were obtained in a study of shared clonotypes between healthy human individuals. The wider study: Donors, aged 18 to 49, were a couple of women and a few men.

The protocol was immunoSEQ multiplex PCR, while the TCRdb copy is restricted to in-frame clones and leaves out a portion. The profile shows about 1 million clones, 65% to 75% of them singletons. The sequence was obtained from a man younger than 35 in good health. The chain carries TRBV10-1 and TRBJ1-2; 8 bases fit TRBD1. What was sequenced was memory CD4+ T cells sorted from blood. Stated subset: CD45RA-negative fraction. The CDR3 DNA reads TGCGCCAGCAGCACAGGGGGGGACTATGGCTACACCTTC. Its protein product is CASSTGGDYGYTF.